This TCR beta chain comes out of a study of CD8+CD57+ T cells in acquired aplastic anemia. The overall study: Across the sorted CD4+ and CD8+ cells, DNA amounts averaged 3.2 ug. General study findings and limits: Patients versus controls showed no significant CD8+ Simpson's diversity difference. Comparison of patients with controls identified 25 to 30 shared CD8+ CDR3 sequences.

This clonotype was seen ten or more times. Its cognate antigen is unknown. The TCR beta profiling, which covered VDJ combination and CDR3 sequence, was carried out using genomic DNA as the template. TCRdb passed the reads through MiXCR, listing each CDR3 protein once. The sample consists of about 180,000 distinct CDR3 sequences, more than 45% of them appearing once. The V end was cut by 0 bases, the J end by 10 bases, with 13 bases between. The CDR3 runs to 15 residues. Looked up from germline, CDR1 is LGHNA and CDR2 is YNFKEQ. Patients chosen for sequencing had shown CD8+CD57+ cell expansion by flow cytometry.

The receptor's source is a human donor with aplastic anemia. The chain uses TRBV4-2 and TRBJ1-6; D may be TRBD1 (5 bases). The specimen was sorted CD4+, CD8+, or CD8+CD57+ T cells (not recorded which) from PBMCs. The CDR3 loop reads CASSQDRAGVSPLHF. CDR3 DNA: TGTGCCAGCAGCCAAGATCGGGCGGGGGTATCACCCCTCCACTTT.